The 32 T cell receptor beta chains reported below all come from one sample, sequenced in a study of blood T cell repertoires in COVID-19. Method: immunoSEQ multiplex PCR; TCRdb's copy keeps in-frame clones and lacks some. Of 27,000 or so clones listed, around 83% are singletons. The sample comprised peripheral blood. Receptor source: a man in his 70s with active COVID-19.

The V and J genes are TRBV4-2 and TRBJ2-7; 7 bases map to TRBD1. CDR1 LGHNA and CDR2 YNFKEQ come from the germline V gene. V lost 4 bases and J lost 6; bases outside the gene matches: 9. CDR3 size: 14 residues. CDR3 region: CASSPPGQLPEQYF. CDR3 DNA: TGTGCCAGCAGCCCTCCGGGACAGCTTCCCGAGCAGTACTTC.

This rearrangement joins TRBV11-2 to TRBJ1-2; 8 positions match TRBD1. This CDR3 region has 15 residues. Unmatched junction bases numbered 8, after V lost 2 bases and J lost 6 bases. Germline assignment: CDR1 SGHAT and CDR2 FQNNGV. The CDR3 bases are TGTGCCAGCAGCTTAACCCCGACAGGGGAGCATGGCTACACCTTC. Its protein is CASSLTPTGEHGYTF.

The chain carries TRBV18 and TRBJ2-7; 12 bases align to TRBD1. After removal of 4 bases from V and 2 bases from J, the junction contained 3 bases not matched to a gene. The length of the CDR3 is 15 residues. The germline V gene encodes CDR1 KGHSH and CDR2 LQKENI. The CDR3 protein is CASSRDRGHTYEQYF. For the CDR3, the DNA is TGTGCCAGCTCACGGGACAGGGGGCACACCTACGAGCAGTACTTC.

This clone was detected only once. The chain joins TRBV28 to TRBJ2-7; D ambiguous. Trimming cost V 2 bases and J 7 bases, with 9 bases left between them. There are 12 residues in the CDR3. Per the germline V gene, CDR1 is MDHEN and CDR2 is SYDVKM. In DNA, the CDR3 is TGTGCCAGCAGTTTACGAGTGAATGAGCAGTACTTC. This gives the protein CASSLRVNEQYF.

V is TRBV5-1 and J is TRBJ1-4; D perhaps matches TRBD1 (6 bases). The V gene lost 4 bases and the J gene lost 5 bases, with 12 bases spanning the gap. The CDR3 has 14 amino acids. CDR1 is SGHRS, CDR2 YFSETQ, per germline. CDR3 in amino acids: CASSLGTLNEKLFF. The DNA of the CDR3 is TGCGCCAGCAGCCTCGGGACACTGAATGAAAAACTGTTTTTT.

This sequence joins TRBV5-4 and TRBJ2-1, with 7 bases matching TRBD1. CDR3 length equals 15 residues. The J segment lost 0 bases and the V segment lost 5 bases, leaving 5 bases of the junction unmatched. Per the germline V gene, CDR1 is SGHNT and CDR2 is YYREEE (reference sequence). In nucleotides, the CDR3 is TGTGCCAGCAGACCGGACAGGAGCTCCTACAATGAGCAGTTCTTC. This translates into CASRPDRSSYNEQFF. Based on the CDR3 plus reference TRBV5-4 and TRBJ2-1, the full variable domain is ETGVTQSPTHLIKTRGQQVTLRCSSQSGHNTVSWYQQALGQGPQFIFQYYREEENGRGNFPPRFSGLQFPNYSSELNVNALELDDSALYLCASRPDRSSYNEQFFGPGTRLTVL.

The V call is TRBV28, the J call TRBJ2-3; TRBD2 agrees at 8 bases. The germline gives CDR1 MDHEN, CDR2 SYDVKM. V lost 5 bases and J lost 1; bases outside the gene matches: 14. The CDR3 spans 18 residues. The CDR3 region has the DNA TGTGCCAGCAGTCGTAGGGTAGCGGGATCCTGGGGCACAGATACGCAGTATTTT. Translation gives CASSRRVAGSWGTDTQYF.

J is TRBJ2-1 and V is TRBV5-1; 8 bases match TRBD2. V lost 4 bases to trimming and J lost 10 bases; unmatched junction nucleotides: 13. Germline lookup yields CDR1 SGHRS and CDR2 YFSETQ. CDR3 size: 15 residues. The CDR3 here is CASSPGTSELGEQFF. The CDR3 coding sequence is TGCGCCAGCAGCCCCGGGACTAGTGAGCTGGGGGAGCAGTTCTTC. Using reference TRBV5-1 and TRBJ2-1 for the parts outside the CDR3, the full variable domain is KAGVTQTPRYLIKTRGQQVTLSCSPISGHRSVSWYQQTPGQGLQFLFEYFSETQRNKGNFPGRFSGRQFSNSRSEMNVSTLELGDSALYLCASSPGTSELGEQFFGPGTRLTVL.

This clone was seen a few times. The V call is TRBV6-5, the J call TRBJ1-1, with D maybe TRBD1 (6 bases). Trimming took off 4 bases at V and 5 bases at J, with 14 bases between the two ends. The CDR3 is 14 amino acids. From germline, CDR1 is MNHEY and CDR2 SVGAGI. The CDR3 DNA reads TGTGCCAGCAGTTTTACGAAGGGGGGGACTGAAGCTTTCTTT. Protein sequence: CASSFTKGGTEAFF.

This clone was seen just once. V usage is TRBV3-1 (or the pseudogene TRBV3-2) and J usage is TRBJ2-2; TRBD2 aligns across 10 bases. Trimming cost V 3 bases and J 7 bases; bases outside gene matches: 11. Germline V CDR1 and CDR2: LGHDT, YNNKEL (reference sequence). There are 17 residues in the CDR3. CDR3 sequence (DNA): TGTGCCAGCAGCCAGGTTTGGCTAGCGGGAGCCAGCGGGGAGCTGTTTTTT. Protein sequence: CASSQVWLAGASGELFF.

The chain uses TRBV21-1 and TRBJ1-1. TRBV21-1 is an annotated pseudogene. The CDR3 covers 16 residues. In DNA, the CDR3 is TGTGCCAGCAGATCTGTGTTAGCTACACAATTCACTGAAGCTTTCTTT. Encoded protein: CASRSVLATQFTEAFF.

This chain links TRBV7-8 with TRBJ2-7; 7 bases map to TRBD2. This CDR3 region has 17 residues. Looked up from germline, CDR1 is SGHVS and CDR2 is FQNEAQ. V lost 3 bases, J lost 3 bases, and 14 bases stayed unmatched. CDR3 nucleotides: TGTGCCAGCAGCTTTGTGATTGGTTTCGCTAGCGGCTACGAGCAGTACTTC. Its translation is CASSFVIGFASGYEQYF.

V usage is TRBV5-1 and J usage is TRBJ2-7; 7 bases map to TRBD1. The CDR3 is 14 residues long. V trimming: 0 bases; J trimming: 4 bases; junction bases outside the gene matches: 4. In germline, CDR1 is SGHRS, CDR2 YFSETQ. CDR3 bases: TGCGCCAGCAGCTTGGTGACAGGGCCGTACGAGCAGTACTTC. This translates into CASSLVTGPYEQYF. The full variable domain, rest sourced from reference TRBV5-1 and TRBJ2-7, is KAGVTQTPRYLIKTRGQQVTLSCSPISGHRSVSWYQQTPGQGLQFLFEYFSETQRNKGNFPGRFSGRQFSNSRSEMNVSTLELGDSALYLCASSLVTGPYEQYFGPGTRLTVT.

The chain uses TRBV11-2 and TRBJ1-2, with D possibly TRBD1 on 6 matching bases. CDR1 and CDR2 (germline): SGHAT, FQNNGV. The CDR3 has 14 amino acids. V gave up 1 base and J gave up 7 bases, with 13 bases separating them. The CDR3 nucleotides are TGTGCCAGCAGCTTAGTACAGGGTGGCGGTGGCTACACCTTC. Translation gives CASSLVQGGGGYTF.

The gene calls are TRBV10-1 and TRBJ2-1; 7 bases are shared with TRBD1. The V segment lost 5 bases and the J segment 5 bases; nucleotides outside the gene matches: 6. Looked up from germline, CDR1 is WNHNN and CDR2 is SYGVQD (reference sequence). The length of the CDR3 is 14 residues. This chain's CDR3 is CASSPRDRDNEQFF. The CDR3, as DNA: TGCGCCAGCAGTCCCCGGGACAGAGACAATGAGCAGTTCTTC.

In its sample, this clone was seen a few times. The chain recombines TRBV5-4 with TRBJ2-7, with TRBD2 matching 11 bases. Germline V gives CDR1 SGHNT, CDR2 YYREEE (reference sequence). The V gene end was trimmed by 4 bases and the J gene end by 2 bases; junction bases not matched to a gene: 11. There are 17 residues in the CDR3. The CDR3 loop reads CASSTWSGTSGAYEQYF. CDR3 nucleotide sequence: TGTGCCAGCAGCACATGGTCCGGGACTAGCGGCGCCTACGAGCAGTACTTC. The whole variable domain, filled in from reference TRBV5-4 and TRBJ2-7, reads ETGVTQSPTHLIKTRGQQVTLRCSSQSGHNTVSWYQQALGQGPQFIFQYYREEENGRGNFPPRFSGLQFPNYSSELNVNALELDDSALYLCASSTWSGTSGAYEQYFGPGTRLTVT.

V is TRBV4-1 and J is TRBJ1-6; tentative D call: TRBD1 (6 bases). V lost 2 bases, J lost 11 bases, and 16 bases lay in between. CDR3 length: 15 amino acids. The V gene's germline CDR1 is MGHRA and CDR2 YSYEKL. The CDR3 nucleotides are TGCGCCAGCAGCCAACTGGGGGGGGGCAGCGCACCCCTCCACTTT. Translating gives CASSQLGGGSAPLHF.

The rearrangement joins TRBV5-1 to TRBJ1-5; 7 nucleotides align to TRBD1. V shed 4 bases and J 6 bases; nucleotides not matched to a gene: 7. This CDR3 has 14 amino acids. Looked up from germline, CDR1 is SGHRS and CDR2 is YFSETQ. The CDR3 loop is CASSEGAEGQPQHF. Here the CDR3 DNA reads TGCGCCAGCAGCGAGGGGGCGGAAGGTCAGCCCCAGCATTTT.

The chain joins TRBV20-1 to TRBJ2-3; 14 nucleotides agree with TRBD2. The V gene end was trimmed by 3 bases and the J gene end by 6 bases; junction bases not matched to a gene: 5. This CDR3 is built from 15 residues. Germline values: CDR1 DFQATT, CDR2 SNEGSKA (reference sequence). The CDR3 DNA follows: TGCAGTGCTAGTTGGACTAGCGGGAGGAGGGATACGCAGTATTTT. It is translated as CSASWTSGRRDTQYF.

A remark on this clone: The identical CDR3 is also encoded by other nucleotide sequences in the sample. This chain joins TRBV28 and TRBJ1-2; no firm D call. V lost 6 bases and J lost 5, with 10 bases in between. This CDR3 contains 12 residues. The germline gives CDR1 MDHEN, CDR2 SYDVKM. The CDR3 loop is CASSLSGYGYTF. The CDR3 region has the DNA TGTGCCAGCAGCCTATCGGGGTATGGCTACACCTTC.

The gene calls are TRBV27 and TRBJ1-1; D might be TRBD1 (5 bases). Germline V gene sequence: CDR1 MNHEY, CDR2 SMNVEV (reference sequence). This CDR3 is 14 amino acids long. V shed 3 bases and J shed 5 bases, with 13 bases lying between them. The CDR3 here is CASSFRGRETEAFF. CDR3 DNA sequence: TGTGCCAGCAGTTTTCGGGGGAGGGAAACTGAAGCTTTCTTT.

This chain joins TRBV2 and TRBJ1-4, with 7 bases lining up with TRBD1. Germline V gives CDR1 SNHLY, CDR2 FYNNEI. The J segment lost 5 bases and the V segment lost 3 bases, leaving 6 bases of the junction unmatched. The CDR3 has 15 amino acids. The CDR3, as DNA: TGTGCCAGCAGTGAGGTGGACAGGACGAATGAAAAACTGTTTTTT. This gives the protein CASSEVDRTNEKLFF.

The V gene is TRBV5-4, the J gene TRBJ1-5; 9 nucleotides agree with TRBD1. Germline-derived CDR1 and CDR2 are SGHNT and YYREEE (reference sequence). V shed 4 bases and J 0 bases; nucleotides not matched to a gene: 11. The CDR3 runs 18 residues. The CDR3 sequence: CASSKTGGGSISNQPQHF. In DNA, the CDR3 is TGTGCCAGCAGCAAGACAGGGGGAGGGAGTATTAGCAATCAGCCCCAGCATTTT. The full variable domain, completed using reference TRBV5-4 and TRBJ1-5, is ETGVTQSPTHLIKTRGQQVTLRCSSQSGHNTVSWYQQALGQGPQFIFQYYREEENGRGNFPPRFSGLQFPNYSSELNVNALELDDSALYLCASSKTGGGSISNQPQHFGDGTRLSIL.

In DNA, the CDR3 is TGTGCCAGCAGTGAAGCGGCGCAGGATCCCCAGTACTTC. It translates to CASSEAAQDPQYF. This chain links TRBV2 with TRBJ2-5, with unresolved D. The V end lost 0 bases, the J end lost 9 bases, and 11 bases lay between the germline ends. CDR3 size: 13 residues. The V gene's germline CDR1 is SNHLY and CDR2 FYNNEI.

This sequence joins TRBV5-6 and TRBJ1-2, with a weak D call TRBD1 (6 bases). V was clipped by 1 base and J by 3 bases, with 22 bases between them. CDR1 SGHDT and CDR2 YYEEEE come from the germline V gene. The CDR3 has 18 residues. The CDR3 DNA reads as TGTGCCAGCAGCTTGCCCGGGAGCAGATGGGGGGGCTACTATGGCTACACCTTC. This codes for CASSLPGSRWGGYYGYTF. Supplemented by reference TRBV5-6 and TRBJ1-2, the full variable domain reads DAGVTQSPTHLIKTRGQQVTLRCSPKSGHDTVSWYQQALGQGPQFIFQYYEEEERQRGNFPDRFSGHQFPNYSSELNVNALLLGDSALYLCASSLPGSRWGGYYGYTFGSGTRLTVV.

The rearrangement uses TRBV5-1 and TRBJ2-2; 9 bases are a match to TRBD1. From germline, CDR1 is SGHRS and CDR2 YFSETQ. This CDR3 is built from 16 residues. Trimming removed 2 bases from V and 4 bases from J; junction bases left unmatched: 6. The CDR3 region has the DNA TGCGCCAGCAGCTTAAGGGGACAGGGAAGCACCGGGGAGCTGTTTTTT. It translates to CASSLRGQGSTGELFF.

The genes are TRBV7-2 and TRBJ2-2; 9 positions match TRBD2. The CDR3 runs to 17 residues. CDR1 SGHTA and CDR2 FQGNSA come from the germline V gene. V was clipped by 5 bases and J by 1 base; unmatched bases: 8. In DNA form, the CDR3 reads TGTGCCAGCAGCCAACCTATAGCGGGAGTGAACACCGGGGAGCTGTTTTTT. Its translation is CASSQPIAGVNTGELFF.

This clone has only one observation. V gene TRBV12-3 or TRBV12-4 combines with J gene TRBJ2-3; TRBD2 aligns across 10 bases. V shed 11 bases, J shed 2 bases, and the junction held 4 bases outside the gene matches. The CDR3 covers 13 residues. This CDR3 is CALGTSVTDTQYF. The DNA for the CDR3 is TGTGCCCTTGGGACTAGCGTCACAGATACGCAGTATTTT.

The rearrangement links TRBV7-8 to TRBJ1-2; 7 bases map to TRBD1. V trimming: 5 bases; J trimming: 8 bases; junction bases outside the gene matches: 5. CDR3 length equals 12 residues. Germline V CDR1 and CDR2: SGHVS, FQNEAQ. The CDR3 bases are TGTGCCAGCAGCCACAGGGGCTGGGGCTACACCTTC. Protein product: CASSHRGWGYTF.

V is TRBV15 and J is TRBJ2-7; 10 bases are shared with TRBD2. V trimming: 0 bases; J trimming: 6 bases; junction bases outside the gene matches: 8. Per the germline V gene, CDR1 is LNHNV and CDR2 is YYDKDF (reference sequence). This CDR3 spans 16 amino acids. The CDR3 coding sequence is TGTGCCACCAGCAGAGATCTAGCGGGGGTGTCAGTCGAGCAGTACTTC. It encodes CATSRDLAGVSVEQYF.

The gene calls are TRBV29-1 and TRBJ2-7, with D maybe TRBD2 (5 bases). Trimming left V 4 bases short and J 5 bases short, with 9 bases between. This CDR3 is built from 11 residues. Germline V CDR1 and CDR2: SQVTM, ANQGSEA. CDR3 amino acids: CSVAPGNEQYF. CDR3 DNA sequence: TGCAGCGTTGCACCGGGAAACGAGCAGTACTTC.

This clone was observed once. The chain joins TRBV7-6 to TRBJ1-3; TRBD1 might be the D (5 bases). Germline CDR1 reads SGHVS; CDR2 reads FNYEAQ. The CDR3 length is 15 residues. V lost 5 bases, J lost 1 base, and 12 bases lay in between. CDR3 DNA sequence: TGTGCCAGCAGCCCTCGTGGGGGGTCTGGAAACACCATATATTTT. Protein: CASSPRGGSGNTIYF.